The TCR beta chain under discussion was sequenced for a study of blood T cell repertoires in COVID-19. Source study methods: Estimated nucleated cell counts came from reference gene primer amplification. The assay was immunoSEQ multiplex PCR, and TCRdb's table has in-frame clones only and misses some. Clonal size and the V and J genes are those of that table, whereas D and trimming came from the DNA. The sample contains under 400,000 clones, around nine tenths of which appear only once. Seattle participants joined during active infection and were tracked over time. Germline trimming cut 1 base from V and 9 bases from J; bases unmatched to any gene: 15. The germline V gene encodes CDR1 SGHRS and CDR2 YFSETQ. The CDR3 extends over 17 amino acids.

The V and J genes are TRBV5-1 and TRBJ2-1; 8 positions match TRBD2. The sample comprised peripheral blood. This clonotype originated in an older woman with COVID-19, enrolled during active disease. The CDR3 DNA follows: TGCGCCAGCAGCTTGCGCGGGGCGGGGGGTTTCAGAAGTGAGCAGTTCTTC. Translation gives CASSLRGAGGFRSEQFF. Full variable domain (outside the CDR3, taken from reference TRBV5-1 and TRBJ2-1): KAGVTQTPRYLIKTRGQQVTLSCSPISGHRSVSWYQQTPGQGLQFLFEYFSETQRNKGNFPGRFSGRQFSNSRSEMNVSTLELGDSALYLCASSLRGAGGFRSEQFFGPGTRLTVL.